A selection of T cell receptor beta chains follows, all from one sample in a study of shared T cell receptors in the human thymus. Libraries were prepared by immunoSEQ multiplex PCR; TCRdb keeps only in-frame clonotypes and omits some of them. The repertoire holds 600,000 to 900,000 clones, with roughly 85% as singletons. These data also featured in a second study, about human thymus T cells.

The sequenced sample was thymocytes. Source of these receptors: a girl less than two years old with a congenital heart defect. The CDR3 runs from the conserved cysteine through the conserved F or W. A D gene is named only where the DNA matches it firmly. Only some rows state a clone size, as once, few, many or a class for expanded clones.

len: 15; v_gene: TRBV11-2; j_gene: TRBJ2-7; abundance: few; d_gene: .; CDR3nt: TGTGCCAGCAGCTTAACCCCCACAGGGTCCTACGAGCAGTACTTC; CDR3aa: CASSLTPTGSYEQYF
len: 13; v_gene: TRBV27; j_gene: TRBJ2-7; abundance: once; d_gene: .; CDR3nt: TGTGCCAGCAGTTTAGGGCGACCCTACGAGCAGTACTTC; CDR3aa: CASSLGRPYEQYF
len: 14; v_gene: TRBV19; j_gene: TRBJ1-2; abundance: .; d_gene: TRBD1; CDR3nt: TGTGCCAGTAGAGGGGGGACAGGGGACTATGGCTACACCTTC; CDR3aa: CASRGGTGDYGYTF
len: 14; v_gene: TRBV5-1; j_gene: TRBJ2-2; abundance: .; d_gene: .; CDR3nt: TGCGCCAGCAGCGCCCGTAGTGGCACCGGGGAGCTGTTTTTT; CDR3aa: CASSARSGTGELFF
len: 15; v_gene: TRBV5-6; j_gene: TRBJ2-1; abundance: .; d_gene: TRBD1; CDR3nt: TGTGCCAGCAGCCTCGGGACAGGGGGCTACAATGAGCAGTTCTTC; CDR3aa: CASSLGTGGYNEQFF
len: 16; v_gene: TRBV5-1; j_gene: TRBJ2-7; abundance: .; d_gene: .; CDR3nt: TGCGCCAGCAGCTTGGGGTGGTTTACGGTAACCTACGAGCAGTACTTC; CDR3aa: CASSLGWFTVTYEQYF
len: 13; v_gene: TRBV9; j_gene: TRBJ1-2; abundance: .; d_gene: .; CDR3nt: TGTGCCAGCAGCCGTGACAGCCTCTATGGCTACACCTTC; CDR3aa: CASSRDSLYGYTF
len: 18; v_gene: TRBV5-6; j_gene: TRBJ1-2; abundance: once; d_gene: TRBD1; CDR3nt: TGTGCCAGCAGCTCGAAGACAGGGGGCGCGGCTGGCGACTATGGCTACACCTTC; CDR3aa: CASSSKTGGAAGDYGYTF
len: 13; v_gene: TRBV5-4; j_gene: TRBJ2-2; abundance: .; d_gene: .; CDR3nt: TGTGCCAGCAGCTTGTCTGACACCGGGGAGCTGTTTTTT; CDR3aa: CASSLSDTGELFF
len: 17; v_gene: TRBV6-1; j_gene: TRBJ1-3; abundance: .; d_gene: TRBD1; CDR3nt: TGTGCCAGCAGTGAAGCGGGGCCAGGGGGTGGGGAAAACACCATATATTTT; CDR3aa: CASSEAGPGGGENTIYF
len: 11; v_gene: TRBV30; j_gene: TRBJ1-2; abundance: .; d_gene: .; CDR3nt: TGTGCCTCCTATGGGGGCCGGGGCTACACCTTC; CDR3aa: CASYGGRGYTF
len: 15; v_gene: TRBV6-6; j_gene: TRBJ2-1; abundance: .; d_gene: TRBD2; CDR3nt: TGTGCCAGCCGGAGCGGGGCCGGCTCCTACAATGAGCAGTTCTTC; CDR3aa: CASRSGAGSYNEQFF
len: 19; v_gene: TRBV14; j_gene: TRBJ1-1; abundance: .; d_gene: .; CDR3nt: TGTGCCAGCAGCCAAGGGTCCTCCTCCTCAAGTCTAGAAATCACTGAAGCTTTCTTT; CDR3aa: CASSQGSSSSSLEITEAFF
len: 15; v_gene: TRBV5-6; j_gene: TRBJ1-1; abundance: .; d_gene: .; CDR3nt: TGTGCCAGCAGCTTGGGCCGACAGAGGAACACTGAAGCTTTCTTT; CDR3aa: CASSLGRQRNTEAFF
len: 17; v_gene: TRBV27; j_gene: TRBJ2-1; abundance: .; d_gene: TRBD2; CDR3nt: TGTGCCAGCAGTTCCCCTCCGAGAGCGGGGATAGGGAATGAGCAGTTCTTC; CDR3aa: CASSSPPRAGIGNEQFF
len: 17; v_gene: TRBV5-6; j_gene: TRBJ1-4; abundance: few; d_gene: .; CDR3nt: TGTGCCAGCAGCTTGGCGGACAGACGAGCAACTAATGAAAAACTGTTTTTT; CDR3aa: CASSLADRRATNEKLFF
len: 18; v_gene: TRBV7-9; j_gene: TRBJ1-4; abundance: .; d_gene: .; CDR3nt: TGTGCCAGCAGCTCTAGCCGGAGGGGTTCCTCACACACGAAAAAACTGTTTTTT; CDR3aa: CASSSSRRGSSHTKKLFF
len: 15; v_gene: TRBV5-1; j_gene: TRBJ2-1; abundance: .; d_gene: TRBD2; CDR3nt: TGCGCCAGCAGCTTGCATCCTAGCGGGGCATATGAGCAGTTCTTC; CDR3aa: CASSLHPSGAYEQFF
len: 13; v_gene: TRBV19; j_gene: TRBJ2-7; abundance: .; d_gene: TRBD1; CDR3nt: TGTGCCAGCCAACGACAGGGGGGCAACGAGCAGTACTTC; CDR3aa: CASQRQGGNEQYF
len: 14; v_gene: TRBV7-9; j_gene: TRBJ2-7; abundance: .; d_gene: .; CDR3nt: TGTGCCAGCAGCCACGAGGACAGCCCCTACGAGCAGTACTTC; CDR3aa: CASSHEDSPYEQYF
len: 12; v_gene: TRBV29-1; j_gene: TRBJ1-2; abundance: .; d_gene: .; CDR3nt: TGCAGCGTATTAAACGACAGTTATGGCTACACCTTC; CDR3aa: CSVLNDSYGYTF
len: 16; v_gene: TRBV6-1; j_gene: TRBJ2-5; abundance: .; d_gene: .; CDR3nt: TGTGCCAGCAGTGAACTGACAAGCGGGCGGCAAGAGACCCAGTACTTC; CDR3aa: CASSELTSGRQETQYF
len: 13; v_gene: TRBV18; j_gene: TRBJ1-5; abundance: .; d_gene: TRBD1; CDR3nt: TGTGCCAGCGGCCCGCAGGGGGAACAGCCCCAGCATTTT; CDR3aa: CASGPQGEQPQHF
len: 14; v_gene: TRBV6-6; j_gene: TRBJ2-7; abundance: .; d_gene: TRBD1; CDR3nt: TGTGCCAGCAGTTACCGGGACAGGGCCTACGAGCAGTACTTC; CDR3aa: CASSYRDRAYEQYF
len: 17; v_gene: TRBV15; j_gene: TRBJ2-2; abundance: .; d_gene: TRBD1; CDR3nt: TGTGCCACCAGCAGAGATCCGACAGGGGTGGCGACCGGGGAGCTGTTTTTT; CDR3aa: CATSRDPTGVATGELFF
len: 13; v_gene: TRBV29-1; j_gene: TRBJ1-2; abundance: .; d_gene: TRBD1; CDR3nt: TGCAGCGTTGGGACAGGGGGCCGGTTCGGCTACACCTTC; CDR3aa: CSVGTGGRFGYTF
len: 12; v_gene: TRBV29-1; j_gene: TRBJ1-1; abundance: .; d_gene: .; CDR3nt: TGCAGCGCACGGAGGGGGGGCACTGAAGCTTTCTTT; CDR3aa: CSARRGGTEAFF
len: 16; v_gene: TRBV2; j_gene: TRBJ2-7; abundance: few; d_gene: .; CDR3nt: TGTGCCAGCACCGCGAAAGAAACAGGGAGCTCCTACGAGCAGTACTTC; CDR3aa: CASTAKETGSSYEQYF
len: 15; v_gene: TRBV6-1; j_gene: TRBJ2-7; abundance: .; d_gene: .; CDR3nt: TGTGCCAGCAGTGATTCGTGGGGGCCGCCCTACGAGCAGTACTTC; CDR3aa: CASSDSWGPPYEQYF
len: 16; v_gene: TRBV30; j_gene: TRBJ1-2; abundance: .; d_gene: .; CDR3nt: TGTGCCTGGAGTGTTGGGAGTGCGGGGGGTAACTATGGCTACACCTTC; CDR3aa: CAWSVGSAGGNYGYTF
len: 15; v_gene: TRBV15; j_gene: TRBJ2-3; abundance: .; d_gene: .; CDR3nt: TGTGCCACCCTACAGGGGGGGAAAAGCACAGATACGCAGTATTTT; CDR3aa: CATLQGGKSTDTQYF
len: 13; v_gene: TRBV6-5; j_gene: TRBJ1-1; abundance: .; d_gene: .; CDR3nt: TGTGCCAGCAGACGGGGGGTGAGGGGAGAAGCTTTCTTT; CDR3aa: CASRRGVRGEAFF
len: 15; v_gene: TRBV10-3; j_gene: TRBJ1-1; abundance: .; d_gene: TRBD1; CDR3nt: TGTGCCATCAGTGAGTCGGTGGGACAGGGGGCTGCAGCTTTCTTT; CDR3aa: CAISESVGQGAAAFF
len: 17; v_gene: TRBV4-3; j_gene: TRBJ2-2; abundance: few; d_gene: TRBD1; CDR3nt: TGCGCCAGCAGCGAAAAAGTCTGGACAGGGTGGCACGGGGAGCTGTTTTTT; CDR3aa: CASSEKVWTGWHGELFF
len: 14; v_gene: TRBV6-5; j_gene: TRBJ1-6; abundance: once; d_gene: .; CDR3nt: TGTGCCAGCAGTCACTTTGCGACAAATTCACCCCTCCACTTT; CDR3aa: CASSHFATNSPLHF
len: 16; v_gene: TRBV19; j_gene: TRBJ2-1; abundance: .; d_gene: TRBD2; CDR3nt: TGTGCCAGTAGGCAACGGGGGGGCCCCCCCTACAATGAGCAGTTCTTC; CDR3aa: CASRQRGGPPYNEQFF
len: 13; v_gene: TRBV5-6; j_gene: TRBJ1-1; abundance: .; d_gene: TRBD1; CDR3nt: TGTGCCAGCAGCCCGGACAGGGTAACTGAAGCTTTCTTT; CDR3aa: CASSPDRVTEAFF
len: 17; v_gene: TRBV5-1; j_gene: TRBJ2-1; abundance: .; d_gene: TRBD2; CDR3nt: TGCGCCAGCAGCTCCGGGGTCTTGCGGGGGTGGATGAATGAGCAGTTCTTC; CDR3aa: CASSSGVLRGWMNEQFF
len: 17; v_gene: TRBV4-1; j_gene: TRBJ1-5; abundance: .; d_gene: .; CDR3nt: TGCGCCAGCAGCCAAGTCGATAGCCCTTATAGCAATCAGCCCCAGCATTTT; CDR3aa: CASSQVDSPYSNQPQHF
len: 18; v_gene: TRBV5-6; j_gene: TRBJ1-2; abundance: .; d_gene: .; CDR3nt: TGTGCCAGCAGCCTTACTCTTCGTGGGCAGACCTTCGGCAATGGCTACACCTTC; CDR3aa: CASSLTLRGQTFGNGYTF
len: 13; v_gene: TRBV4-1; j_gene: TRBJ1-1; abundance: .; d_gene: .; CDR3nt: TGCGCCAGCAGCTCACAGGGACGCGGTGAAGCTTTCTTT; CDR3aa: CASSSQGRGEAFF
len: 12; v_gene: TRBV5-6; j_gene: TRBJ1-5; abundance: .; d_gene: .; CDR3nt: TGTGCCAGCAGTCGGAGGAGTCAGCCCCAGCATTTT; CDR3aa: CASSRRSQPQHF
len: 17; v_gene: TRBV5-8; j_gene: TRBJ1-5; abundance: .; d_gene: .; CDR3nt: TGTGCCAGCAGCTTGGCCCCGGCGGGGTATAGCAATCAGCCCCAGCATTTT; CDR3aa: CASSLAPAGYSNQPQHF
len: 17; v_gene: TRBV4-3; j_gene: TRBJ2-3; abundance: .; d_gene: TRBD2; CDR3nt: TGCGCCAGCAGCCAAGATATGGGACTAGCGGGGGGGGATACGCAGTATTTT; CDR3aa: CASSQDMGLAGGDTQYF
len: 17; v_gene: TRBV4-1; j_gene: TRBJ2-3; abundance: .; d_gene: .; CDR3nt: TGCGCCAGCAGCCAACAGGCCCGAAGGGAGTCCGCAGATACGCAGTATTTT; CDR3aa: CASSQQARRESADTQYF
len: 16; v_gene: TRBV7-8; j_gene: TRBJ2-2; abundance: once; d_gene: .; CDR3nt: TGTGCCAGCAGCTTAATTGACAGGAAGAACACCGGGGAGCTGTTTTTT; CDR3aa: CASSLIDRKNTGELFF
len: 14; v_gene: TRBV19; j_gene: TRBJ2-1; abundance: once; d_gene: TRBD2; CDR3nt: TGTGCCAGTGCGGGACTAAAGACCTCAAGTGAGCAGTTCTTC; CDR3aa: CASAGLKTSSEQFF
len: 15; v_gene: TRBV5-4; j_gene: TRBJ2-5; abundance: .; d_gene: TRBD1; CDR3nt: TGTGCCAGCAGTCTTGGACAGGGCAGCCAAGAGACCCAGTACTTC; CDR3aa: CASSLGQGSQETQYF
len: 16; v_gene: TRBV19; j_gene: TRBJ1-4; abundance: .; d_gene: TRBD1; CDR3nt: TGTGCCAGCCGCTATAGCCCAGGGACAGGGGGAGAAAAACTGTTTTTT; CDR3aa: CASRYSPGTGGEKLFF
len: 16; v_gene: TRBV7-9; j_gene: TRBJ1-1; abundance: .; d_gene: TRBD1; CDR3nt: TGTGCCAGCAGCCACACTACTACAACAGGGGGCACTGAAGCTTTCTTT; CDR3aa: CASSHTTTTGGTEAFF